This T cell receptor (beta chain) was captured by sequencing in a study of cytotoxic CD8 clonotypes in ibrutinib-treated CLL. Study-level findings and limits: On treatment, the uncommon public clonotypes contracted or remained stable. Clonality rose at ibrutinib response and fell back toward baseline at progression.

The sequencing depth, 1 in 200,000 to 1 in 1 million T cells, was the target. Sequencing was performed with immunoSEQ multiplex PCR; in TCRdb, only in-frame clones are kept and a portion is missing. The sample comprises about 45,000 clones, over 60% of which are singletons, and approximately 21% rests with the top ten. CDR3 length equals 15 residues. Germline assignment: CDR1 SGHVS and CDR2 FQNEAQ. After removal of 3 bases from V and 9 bases from J, the junction contained 10 bases not matched to a gene. The authors obtained approximately 2.1 micrograms of genomic DNA from cryopreserved PBMCs for TCR beta libraries. To note about this clone: Its cognate antigen is unknown.

The sequence derives from a human donor with chronic lymphocytic leukemia. Source: PBMCs, taken after 24 months of ibrutinib treatment. The chain joins TRBV7-8 to TRBJ2-4, with 8 bases aligning to TRBD1. In DNA form, the CDR3 reads TGTGCCAGCAGCTTTAGCCCAGGGGGCGAGGGCATTCAGTACTTC. Translation gives CASSFSPGGEGIQYF.